This passage covers 13 T cell receptor beta chains from one sample sequenced in a study of T cells in Graves' hyperthyroidism and ophthalmopathy. Using RNA transcripts as the source, TCR beta CDR3 regions were amplified. The study used the HTBI primer set for a first-round RT-PCR of the TCR CDR3. TCRdb redid the calling of the multiplex PCR reads with MiXCR, one entry per CDR3 protein. The sample carries roughly 500,000 distinct CDR3 sequences, around 14% recorded once. The sequenced sample consisted of blood. These receptors were collected from a woman under 40 with Graves' hyperthyroidism that later progressed to Graves' ophthalmopathy.

This clonotype has at least ten counts. The chain recombines TRBV3-1 with TRBJ2-5; D not resolved. V lost 3 bases and J 9 bases, leaving 20 bases between the germline ends. The CDR3 has 15 residues. The V gene's germline CDR1 is LGHDT and CDR2 YNNKEL (reference sequence). CDR3 sequence: CASSHPKGNPLAQYF. In nucleotides, the CDR3 is TGTGCCAGCAGCCACCCAAAAGGGAACCCTTTGGCCCAGTACTTC.

Ten or more counts support this clonotype. The V and J genes are TRBV30 and TRBJ1-2; 7 bases are shared with TRBD1. V dropped 0 bases and J dropped 4; count of bases not matched to a gene: 11. This CDR3 is built from 16 residues. Germline lookup yields CDR1 GTSNPN and CDR2 SVGIG (reference sequence). The CDR3 DNA reads as TGTGCCTGGAGTGTTAGGGGCAGGGGGAAAGTCTATGGCTACACCTTC. It encodes CAWSVRGRGKVYGYTF.

This clonotype was detected a few times. CDR3: CASSQDGRAYEQYF. The CDR3 DNA sequence: TGTGCCAGCAGCCAAGACGGGAGGGCCTACGAGCAGTACTTC. The J gene is TRBJ2-7, the V gene TRBV14, with 8 bases matching TRBD2. CDR3 length: 14 amino acids. The germline V gene encodes CDR1 SGHDN and CDR2 FVKESK. Trimming removed 0 bases from V and 2 bases from J; junction bases left unmatched: 0.

The V call is TRBV4-2, the J call TRBJ1-5, with no clear D. Germline CDR1 reads LGHNA; CDR2 reads YNFKEQ. CDR3 size: 15 residues. V was pared by 0 bases and J by 7 bases, with 13 bases between. The CDR3 coding sequence is TGTGCCAGCAGCCAAGACATTGGGGATTTACAGCCCCAGCATTTT. Translating it yields CASSQDIGDLQPQHF.

This clonotype has ten or more counts. The chain is built from TRBV28 and TRBJ2-2; 10 positions match TRBD1. Germline lookup yields CDR1 MDHEN and CDR2 SYDVKM. The trim removed 7 bases at V and 2 bases at J, leaving 16 bases unmatched. The CDR3 has 19 amino acids. CDR3 sequence: CASTFPGQGTYYNTGELFF. DNA of the CDR3: TGTGCCAGCACATTCCCGGGACAGGGGACATATTATAACACCGGGGAGCTGTTTTTT.

The chain is built from TRBV5-6 and TRBJ2-7, with TRBD1 matching over 10 bases. Germline CDR1 SGHDT, CDR2 YYEEEE. V trimming: 1 base; J trimming: 0 bases; junction bases outside the gene matches: 4. This CDR3 region has 16 residues. CDR3 sequence reads: CASSLTGQGHSYEQYF. The DNA of the CDR3 is TGTGCCAGCAGCTTGACGGGACAGGGGCACTCCTACGAGCAGTACTTC.

This clonotype occurred a few times. This rearrangement joins TRBV6-1 to TRBJ2-7; TRBD2 matches 7 bases. This CDR3 has 17 residues. Germline-derived CDR1 and CDR2 are MNHNS and SASEGT. V gave up 0 bases and J gave up 2 bases; unmatched junction bases: 10. The CDR3 here is CASSEAKVWGRAYEQYF. Written as DNA, the CDR3 is TGTGCCAGCAGTGAAGCGAAAGTTTGGGGGAGGGCCTACGAGCAGTACTTC.

This clonotype was seen only a few times. The CDR3 DNA follows: TGCAGTGCCTACCCCGGCGGGGCCAACGTCCTGACTTTC. Translation: CSAYPGGANVLTF. The rearrangement uses TRBV20-1 and TRBJ2-6, with D hard to call. Per germline, CDR1 DFQATT and CDR2 SNEGSKA (reference sequence). V was clipped by 6 bases and J by 4 bases, with 10 bases between them. This CDR3 is 13 amino acids long.

This clonotype was counted many times. The rearrangement links TRBV7-9 to TRBJ2-2, with D perhaps TRBD2 (5 bases). V lost 5 bases, J lost 0 bases, and 10 bases lay in between. The CDR3 runs to 15 residues. Germline CDR1 SEHNR, CDR2 FQNEAQ (reference sequence). This chain's CDR3 is CASSPGNANTGELFF. DNA of the CDR3: TGTGCCAGCAGCCCCGGGAATGCGAACACCGGGGAGCTGTTTTTT.

This chain links TRBV6-2 or TRBV6-3 with TRBJ2-2, with D tentatively TRBD1 (5 bases). CDR3 length: 15 residues. The ends were cut back, 5 bases at V and 6 bases at J, with 16 bases in the middle. CDR1 is MNHEY and CDR2 is SVGEGT in the germline V gene. The CDR3 DNA reads TGTGCCAGCAGTCGCCAGTCCAGGGCTGCCGGGGAGCTGTTTTTT. It translates to CASSRQSRAAGELFF.

This clonotype has at least ten counts. The V gene is TRBV4-2, the J gene TRBJ1-1; D may be TRBD1 (5 bases). V dropped 1 base and J dropped 1 base, with 25 bases sitting between them. Per the germline V gene, CDR1 is LGHNA and CDR2 is YNFKEQ. The CDR3 covers 20 residues. CDR3 sequence reads: CASSQVVGFERGRSNTEAFF. DNA for the CDR3: TGTGCCAGCAGCCAAGTCGTAGGGTTTGAGAGGGGTCGGTCGAACACTGAAGCTTTCTTT.

This clonotype has a count of ten or more. CDR3 sequence reads: CASSYSGASTDTQYF. CDR3 nucleotides: TGTGCCAGCAGCTATAGCGGGGCTAGCACAGATACGCAGTATTTT. This rearrangement joins TRBV11-2 to TRBJ2-3, with 8 bases lining up with TRBD2. From germline, CDR1 is SGHAT and CDR2 FQNNGV. V trimming: 4 bases; J trimming: 0 bases; junction bases outside the gene matches: 3. The CDR3 has 15 amino acids.

This clonotype has at least ten counts. The chain is built from TRBV7-2 and TRBJ2-1, with D unclear. Between the trimmed V and J ends, which lost 2 bases and 7 bases, there was a span of 12 bases. The CDR3 is made up of 14 amino acids. Germline CDR1 SGHTA, CDR2 FQGNSA. CDR3 sequence: CASSLIFSSNEQFF. DNA for the CDR3: TGTGCCAGCAGCTTAATTTTTAGTTCAAATGAGCAGTTCTTC.